Reported below is one T cell receptor (beta chain). The clone's antigen remains unknown. Qualities for individual bases were not recorded, and no much larger clone is one base off. This record comes from a study of blood T cell repertoires in COVID-19 (dated by TCRdb to 2018 to 2021). General notes on the study: Collaborator samples came from the United States, Italy and Spain and covered acute and convalescent phases of COVID-19. The prospective study material was composed of cDNA or gDNA derived from T cells, B-cell-depleted T cells, or PBMCs. Deeply sampled blood TCRbeta repertoires from subjects exposed to, actively infected with, or recovered from COVID-19 were included in the dataset. The repertoires were released in a freely available public database meant as a resource for research on the immune response to SARS-CoV-2. The samples were drawn from the first 160 participants of the ongoing ImmuneRACE study and from over 950 subjects provided by 6 global collaborators. Nearly every sample came with metadata listing a de-identified subject ID, COVID-19 status, age in years and sex. Where available, HLA class I and class II types were obtained from metadata supplied by the sample provider rather than from assay-based typing. Overall results and qualifications from the work: The quantity of clinical and demographic metadata differed by source and by participant and was supplied without curation.

Ends trimmed: V by 2 bases, J by 2 bases; bases unmatched to a gene: 7. The CDR3 runs 17 amino acids, cysteine and phenylalanine included. The sequence is cut down to CDR3 DNA, 51 bases in frame from base 1. The germline V gene specifies SGHRS as CDR1 and YFSETQ as CDR2. The immunoSEQ Assay, a bias-controlled multiplex PCR, was used to amplify TCRbeta CDR3 regions from genomic DNA. Processing in the source paper ran as follows. Within the assay, amplification of reference gene primers was used to estimate how many nucleated cells each sample contained. To quantify the absolute abundance of each unique TCRbeta CDR3 rearrangement, sequence reads were collapsed and filtered. For each sample, productive Simpson clonality was calculated as the square root of Simpson's diversity index over productive rearrangements. TCRdb's version of the immuneACCESS table is confined to in-frame rearrangements and falls short of the full clone set. An unresolved V gene accounts for under half of the shortfall where checked; the remainder is of unknown origin. V, J and clone size derive from that table, while D and trimming were established from the DNA sequence. This sample gives 300,000 to 400,000 clones in total; about 90% of them show up just once. Clones ranked in the top ten supply about 7% of the sample.

In Seattle, one collaborating source enrolled patients while the infection was active and tracked those patients longitudinally over the course of disease. Collaborating institutions collected whole blood in K2EDTA tubes following their own protocols. For TCRbeta analysis, collaborators shipped samples as frozen whole blood, isolated PBMCs, or DNA extracted from either of those sample types. The V and J segments used are TRBV5-1 and TRBJ2-3; 11 central nucleotides agree with TRBD2. The origin of this receptor is a woman aged 70-85 years with COVID-19, enrolled during active disease. Sequencing was done on a sample of peripheral blood. CDR3 sequence: CASSFGTSGLITDTQYF. The DNA sequence follows: TGCGCCAGCAGCTTCGGGACTAGCGGATTAATCACAGATACGCAGTATTTT. Where the CDR3 stops, the reference TRBV5-1 and TRBJ2-3 genes take over; the full variable domain is KAGVTQTPRYLIKTRGQQVTLSCSPISGHRSVSWYQQTPGQGLQFLFEYFSETQRNKGNFPGRFSGRQFSNSRSEMNVSTLELGDSALYLCASSFGTSGLITDTQYFGPGTRLTVL.